The present T cell receptor (beta chain) was sequenced within a study of cytomegalovirus exposure and HLA in healthy donors. Findings of the study overall: Data from an earlier analysis indicated that most TCR beta V segments were productive either about 87% or about 30% of the time.

The study ran its PCR with 60 Vbeta and 13 Jbeta primers. Generated by immunoSEQ multiplex PCR, the TCRdb table keeps only in-frame clones and is missing some. The sample gives 190,000 or so clones, roughly 77% of which show up once; around 0.42% is in the top ten. A few counts support this clone. Its antigen remains unidentified. V lost 6 bases and J lost 3; bases outside the gene matches: 9. CDR1 is MNHEY, CDR2 SVGAGI, per germline. The CDR3 has 15 amino acids. The receptor comes from a male donor in good health and CMV-seropositive. The rearrangement joins TRBV6-5 to TRBJ2-7, with TRBD1 matching over 9 bases. The sample consisted of PBMCs. DNA of the CDR3: TGTGCCAGCAGAAAGGCCGGGACAGGGCGCTACGAGCAGTACTTC. This translates into CASRKAGTGRYEQYF.